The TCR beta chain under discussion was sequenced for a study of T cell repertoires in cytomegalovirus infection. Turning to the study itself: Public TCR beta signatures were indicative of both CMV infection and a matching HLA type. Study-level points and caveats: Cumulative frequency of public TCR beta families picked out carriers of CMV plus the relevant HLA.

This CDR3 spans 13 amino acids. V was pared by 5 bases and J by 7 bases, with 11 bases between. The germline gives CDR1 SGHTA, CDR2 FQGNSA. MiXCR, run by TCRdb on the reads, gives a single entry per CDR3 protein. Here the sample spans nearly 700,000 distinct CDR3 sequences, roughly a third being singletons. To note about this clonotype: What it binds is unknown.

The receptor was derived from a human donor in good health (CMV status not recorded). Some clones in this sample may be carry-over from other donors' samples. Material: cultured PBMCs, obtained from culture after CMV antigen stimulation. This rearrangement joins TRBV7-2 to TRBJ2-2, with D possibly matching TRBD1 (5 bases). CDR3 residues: CASSIQGIGELFF. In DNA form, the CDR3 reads TGTGCCAGCAGCATTCAGGGTATCGGGGAGCTGTTTTTT.